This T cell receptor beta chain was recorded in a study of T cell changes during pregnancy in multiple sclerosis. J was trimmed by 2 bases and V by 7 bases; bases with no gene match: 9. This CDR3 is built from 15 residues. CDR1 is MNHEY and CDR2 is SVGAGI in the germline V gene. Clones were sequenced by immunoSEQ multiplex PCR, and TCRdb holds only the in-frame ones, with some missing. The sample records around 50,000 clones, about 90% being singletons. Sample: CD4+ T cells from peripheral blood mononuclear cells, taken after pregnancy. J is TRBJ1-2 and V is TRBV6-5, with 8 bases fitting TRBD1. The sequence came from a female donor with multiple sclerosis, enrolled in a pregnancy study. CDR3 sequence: CASTPGRQGNYGYTF. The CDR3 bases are TGTGCCAGCACCCCCGGGAGACAGGGGAACTATGGCTACACCTTC.